Shown below are 18 T cell receptor beta chains from a single sample sequenced in a study of blood T cell repertoires in COVID-19. The table came from immunoSEQ multiplex PCR; TCRdb's copy has only in-frame clones and leaves some out. The repertoire has 120,000 to 150,000 clones, about 90% of them found once; the top ten carry about 1.5%. Sequencing was performed on peripheral blood. These receptors were obtained from a woman aged 55-75 years with acute or convalescent COVID-19.

The chain employs TRBV28 and TRBJ1-4, with 9 bases lining up with TRBD1. The V segment lost 11 bases and the J segment 3 bases; nucleotides outside the gene matches: 4. CDR1 is MDHEN, CDR2 SYDVKM, per germline. The CDR3 has 13 residues. CDR3 residues: CAGQGLPNEKLFF. The CDR3 DNA reads TGTGCCGGACAGGGGCTTCCTAATGAAAAACTGTTTTTT.

V usage is TRBV30 and J usage is TRBJ2-2, with 12 bases lining up with TRBD2. Germline V gene sequence: CDR1 GTSNPN, CDR2 SVGIG (reference sequence). The CDR3 length is 14 residues. J was trimmed by 4 bases and V by 3 bases; bases with no gene match: 0. CDR3 DNA sequence: TGTGCCTGGAGGGGACTAGCGGGCACCGGGGAGCTGTTTTTT. This codes for CAWRGLAGTGELFF.

Written as DNA, the CDR3 is TGCGCCAGCAGCCAAGACAGGTTGAACACTGAAGCTTTCTTT. Protein product: CASSQDRLNTEAFF. The gene calls are TRBV4-3 and TRBJ1-1; the D is unclear. The CDR3 is 14 amino acids. The V end was cut by 0 bases, the J end by 0 bases, with 5 bases between. CDR1 LGHNA and CDR2 YSLEER come from the germline V gene.

This chain uses TRBV5-5 with TRBJ2-7; 7 positions agree with TRBD1. This CDR3 is built from 16 residues. V was pared by 2 bases and J by 3 bases, with 11 bases of the junction left unmatched. CDR1 and CDR2 from the germline V gene are SGHKS and YYEKEE (reference sequence). In nucleotides, the CDR3 is TGTGCCAGCAGCTTAGGCGTAGGGGGCGGTCACTACGAGCAGTACTTC. Translation gives CASSLGVGGGHYEQYF.

This clone was counted a single time. The gene calls are TRBV24-1 and TRBJ2-7; 8 bases match TRBD1. Trimming removed 3 bases from V and 4 bases from J; junction bases left unmatched: 7. The CDR3 is 15 amino acids. CDR1 is KGHDR and CDR2 is SFDVKD in the germline V gene. This CDR3 reads CATSDGQGGMYEQYF. The CDR3 bases are TGTGCCACCAGTGATGGACAGGGTGGTATGTACGAGCAGTACTTC.

The rearrangement links TRBV9 to TRBJ1-1; D may be TRBD1 (6 bases). This CDR3 spans 17 amino acids. From germline, CDR1 is SGDLS and CDR2 YYNGEE. Trimming took 3 bases from V and 4 from J, leaving 22 bases between them. The CDR3 sequence is CASSAPEGTIKATEAFF. The DNA of the CDR3 is TGTGCCAGCAGCGCGCCGGAAGGGACAATCAAGGCCACTGAAGCTTTCTTT.

This chain uses TRBV19 with TRBJ1-1; a weak D match, TRBD1 (6 bases). There are 15 residues in the CDR3. Germline V gives CDR1 LNHDA, CDR2 SQIVND (reference sequence). Trimming stripped 6 bases from V and 1 base from J, with 15 bases between. The CDR3 loop is CASRDTGGGNTEAFF. CDR3 nucleotide sequence: TGTGCCAGTAGGGACACGGGAGGGGGGAACACTGAAGCTTTCTTT.

This chain links TRBV15 with TRBJ1-4, with D unclear. The CDR3 consists of 19 residues. Germline V gene sequence: CDR1 LNHNV, CDR2 YYDKDF (reference sequence). The V and J ends lost 0 bases and 2 bases respectively, with 19 bases between them. DNA of the CDR3: TGTGCCACCAGCAGAGATTTAGGAGCCATGTTTGGGACTAATGAAAAACTGTTTTTT. It specifies CATSRDLGAMFGTNEKLFF.

The rearrangement links TRBV7-3 to TRBJ1-1; D is uncertain. The CDR3 has 14 amino acids. Trimming stripped 2 bases from V and 1 base from J, with 8 bases between. In germline, CDR1 is SGHTA, CDR2 FQGTGA. This CDR3 reads CASSLDTRNTEAFF. The CDR3 nucleotides read TGTGCCAGCAGCTTAGACACCCGGAACACTGAAGCTTTCTTT.

As concerns this clone: One end of the junction varies from germline; a read error may be responsible. The rearrangement links TRBV7-7 to TRBJ2-1; 8 bases agree with TRBD2. Germline lookup yields CDR1 SSHAT and CDR2 FNYEAQ (reference sequence). This CDR3 is built from 15 residues. DNA for the CDR3: TGTGCTAGCAGCTTATTCGAGACTAGCGTCGATGAGCAGTTCTTC. It yields the protein CASSLFETSVDEQFF.

Points on this clone: At one end the junction does not follow the germline gene, possibly because of a read error. V is TRBV27 and J is TRBJ2-1; 7 positions agree with TRBD1. This CDR3 has 13 amino acids. Per germline, CDR1 MNHEY and CDR2 SMNVEV (reference sequence). The CDR3 protein is CASSLFPDRPSLF. The CDR3 nucleotides are TGTGCCAGCAGTTTATTCCCGGACAGGCCTAGCCTCTTC.

The J gene is TRBJ2-5, the V gene TRBV2; D might be TRBD2 (6 bases). This CDR3 spans 12 amino acids. Germline assignment: CDR1 SNHLY and CDR2 FYNNEI. DNA of the CDR3: TGTGCTAAGGAGGGAATCCAAGAGACCCAGTACTTC. Its protein product is CAKEGIQETQYF.

The J gene is TRBJ2-7, the V gene TRBV2; unclear D gene. Trimming pared 5 bases from V and 0 bases from J, leaving 14 bases between. Germline lookup yields CDR1 SNHLY and CDR2 FYNNEI. The CDR3 is made up of 15 amino acids. The CDR3, as DNA: TGTGCCAGCAGTCCTTATGGGCCAAGCTCCTACGAGCAGTACTTC. This gives the protein CASSPYGPSSYEQYF.

The chain links TRBV4-2 to TRBJ2-3, with 14 positions matching TRBD2. The CDR3 loop spans 18 amino acids. V dropped 3 bases and J dropped 2; count of bases not matched to a gene: 7. Germline CDR1 and CDR2: LGHNA and YNFKEQ. CDR3 sequence reads: CASSQAGLAGGYTDTQYF. CDR3 coding DNA: TGTGCCAGCAGCCAGGCCGGACTAGCGGGGGGTTACACAGATACGCAGTATTTT.

This chain joins TRBV6-5 and TRBJ2-3; D is unresolved. Trimming left V 6 bases short and J 2 bases short, with 9 bases between. The CDR3 consists of 13 residues. Germline V gene lookup returns CDR1 MNHEY and CDR2 SVGAGI. The chain's CDR3 is CASSPLPTDTQYF. The CDR3 DNA sequence: TGTGCCAGCAGCCCCCTCCCCACAGATACGCAGTATTTT.

This chain joins TRBV19 and TRBJ2-7, with 9 positions matching TRBD2. The germline V gene has CDR1 LNHDA and CDR2 SQIVND (reference sequence). J was trimmed by 2 bases and V by 6 bases; bases with no gene match: 5. The CDR3 runs 14 residues. The CDR3: CASRAVAGAYEQYF. The CDR3 region has the DNA TGTGCCAGTAGAGCGGTAGCGGGGGCCTACGAGCAGTACTTC.

V is TRBV29-1 and J is TRBJ1-1; D is undetermined. The germline V gene encodes CDR1 SQVTM and CDR2 ANQGSEA. The CDR3 loop spans 13 amino acids. With 7 bases removed from V and 0 bases from J, the gap between germline ends came to 12 bases. The CDR3 region has the DNA TGCAGCGAGCGGCCTCCTATGAACACTGAAGCTTTCTTT. It specifies CSERPPMNTEAFF.

The gene calls are TRBV19 and TRBJ2-1; D gene uncertain. Trimming took 6 bases from V and 4 from J, leaving 4 bases between them. The CDR3 extends over 11 amino acids. CDR1 is LNHDA, CDR2 SQIVND, per germline (reference sequence). The CDR3 region has the DNA TGTGCCAGTAGGGAGTACAATGAGCAGTTCTTC. Amino acids: CASREYNEQFF. Using reference TRBV19 and TRBJ2-1 for the parts outside the CDR3, the full variable domain is DGGITQSPKYLFRKEGQNVTLSCEQNLNHDAMYWYRQDPGQGLRLIYYSQIVNDFQKGDIAEGYSVSREKKESFPLTVTSAQKNPTAFYLCASREYNEQFFGPGTRLTVL.